These 10 T cell receptor beta chains were sequenced from one sample in a study of cytomegalovirus exposure and HLA in healthy donors. The PCR contained 60 Vbeta and 13 Jbeta primers. Sequencing used immunoSEQ multiplex PCR; TCRdb keeps in-frame clones, though not all of them. The sample yields some 100,000 clones, roughly 70% seen once. Sequenced material: PBMCs. Receptors originate from a woman aged 18-35 years in good health and CMV-seropositive.

This clone was counted a single time. This chain links TRBV7-2 with TRBJ1-2; tentatively, D is TRBD1 (6 bases). CDR3 length: 16 residues. V was pared by 4 bases and J by 6 bases, with 21 bases between. CDR1 SGHTA and CDR2 FQGNSA come from the germline V gene. CDR3 in amino acids: CASSSSLGGRGDGYTF. CDR3 in DNA: TGTGCCAGCAGCTCATCCTTGGGGGGGCGCGGCGATGGCTACACCTTC. The entire variable domain, with the rest obtained from reference TRBV7-2 and TRBJ1-2, is as follows: GAGVSQSPSNKVTEKGKDVELRCDPISGHTALYWYRQSLGQGLEFLIYFQGNSAPDKSGLPSDRFSAERTGGSVSTLTIQRTQQEDSAVYLCASSSSLGGRGDGYTFGSGTRLTVV.

V is TRBV7-3 and J is TRBJ2-3; 8 nucleotides match TRBD2. The CDR3 contains 14 residues. With V trimmed by 5 bases and J by 2 bases, 3 bases remained unmatched. The germline V gene has CDR1 SGHTA and CDR2 FQGTGA. CDR3 nucleotide sequence: TGTGCCAGCAGCCGACTAGCGTACACAGATACGCAGTATTTT. Amino acid sequence: CASSRLAYTDTQYF.

This chain joins TRBV12-2 and TRBJ2-1; the DNA was not compared with TRBD2, the D call given in the table. TRBV12-2 has pseudogene status. The CDR3 length is 15 residues. CDR3 loop: CASRLAGGTYNEQFF. The CDR3 DNA sequence: TGTGCAAGTCGCTTAGCCGGAGGGACCTACAATGAGCAGTTCTTC.

The chain combines TRBV7-9 with TRBJ2-2; 9 bases match TRBD2. V shed 5 bases and J 1 base; nucleotides not matched to a gene: 8. This CDR3 has 17 amino acids. Germline V gives CDR1 SEHNR, CDR2 FQNEAQ (reference sequence). The CDR3 sequence is CASSLSRTSENTGELFF. In nucleotides, the CDR3 is TGTGCCAGCAGCCTATCCCGGACTAGCGAGAACACCGGGGAGCTGTTTTTT.

This chain connects TRBV5-4 to TRBJ2-1, with 15 nucleotides matching TRBD2. The V segment lost 4 bases and the J segment 4 bases; nucleotides outside the gene matches: 9. CDR1 is SGHNT, CDR2 YYREEE, per germline (reference sequence). The CDR3 consists of 18 residues. CDR3 sequence reads: CASSPPGLAGGNYNEQFF. The CDR3 region has the DNA TGTGCCAGCAGCCCCCCGGGACTAGCGGGAGGTAATTACAATGAGCAGTTCTTC.

The chain joins TRBV9 to TRBJ1-4; 11 bases fit TRBD1. The CDR3 is made up of 15 amino acids. With V trimmed by 0 bases and J by 8 bases, 3 bases remained unmatched. The germline CDR1 and CDR2 sequences are SGDLS and YYNGEE. The CDR3 spells CASSVGGQGGEKLFF. The CDR3 DNA sequence: TGTGCCAGCAGCGTAGGGGGACAGGGGGGCGAAAAACTGTTTTTT.

Of note for this clone: Sequence at one end of the junction differs from germline and may be a read error. This chain links TRBV7-7 with TRBJ2-3, with 14 bases fitting TRBD2. CDR1 is SSHAT and CDR2 is FNYEAQ in the germline V gene (reference sequence). The CDR3 has 15 residues. CDR3 coding DNA: TGTGCTAGCAGCGAGGGACTAGCGGGAGTAGATACGCAGTATTTT. It is translated as CASSEGLAGVDTQYF.

The V gene is TRBV27, the J gene TRBJ2-6, with 15 positions matching TRBD2. CDR3 size: 18 residues. The junction had 7 bases not matched to a gene; V was cut back by 10 bases and J by 0 bases. Germline V gene sequence: CDR1 MNHEY, CDR2 SMNVEV (reference sequence). CDR3 DNA: TGTGCCACCTCGTTGGGACTAGCGGGGGGCTCTGGGGCCAACGTCCTGACTTTC. Its translation is CATSLGLAGGSGANVLTF.

The chain combines TRBV7-8 with TRBJ1-1; the D gene is possibly TRBD1 (6 bases). The CDR3 spans 14 residues. V was clipped by 3 bases and J by 1 base, with 9 bases between them. CDR1 is SGHVS, CDR2 FQNEAQ, per germline. This CDR3 reads CASSFTGQNTEAFF. The DNA of the CDR3 is TGTGCCAGCAGCTTCACAGGGCAGAACACTGAAGCTTTCTTT.

The chain carries TRBV18 and TRBJ2-3, with D tentatively TRBD1 (6 bases). V lost 6 bases, J lost 3 bases, and 16 bases lay in between. The CDR3 is 15 amino acids. Germline CDR1 is KGHSH and CDR2 is LQKENI. CDR3 loop: CASSVLQGVTDTQYF. For the CDR3, the DNA is TGTGCCAGCTCGGTTTTACAGGGAGTGACAGATACGCAGTATTTT.